These 24 T cell receptor beta chains came from one sample sequenced in a study of T cell responses to AZD1222 COVID-19 vaccine. Clones were sequenced by immunoSEQ multiplex PCR, and TCRdb holds only the in-frame ones, with some missing. The sample lists some 180,000 clones; around 90% were seen once. The sequences come from peripheral blood, collected 28 days after the second AZD1222 dose. These receptors all come from an adult who received the AZD1222 COVID-19 vaccine.

This clone was found once. The genes are TRBV5-4 and TRBJ2-3; TRBD2 matches 8 bases. Trimming took 5 bases from V and 2 from J; bases not matched to a gene: 7. Germline V gives CDR1 SGHNT, CDR2 YYREEE (reference sequence). The CDR3 runs 15 residues. The CDR3 DNA sequence: TGTGCCAGCAGACAAGGAGCGGGAGTCACAGATACGCAGTATTTT. This translates into CASRQGAGVTDTQYF.

The CDR3 sequence: CAISPSGSFAGELFF. The CDR3 nucleotides are TGTGCCATCAGCCCCAGCGGGAGCTTCGCCGGGGAGCTGTTTTTT. The chain links TRBV10-3 to TRBJ2-2, with TRBD2 matching 8 bases. Per germline, CDR1 ENHRY and CDR2 SYGVKD. V lost 6 bases to trimming and J lost 6 bases; unmatched junction nucleotides: 9. This CDR3 has 15 amino acids.

V usage is TRBV2 and J usage is TRBJ2-4; D is unclear. V gave up 0 bases and J gave up 0 bases, with 6 bases separating them. The germline CDR1 and CDR2 sequences are SNHLY and FYNNEI. This CDR3 is built from 15 residues. The CDR3 protein is CASSEAWLAKNIQYF. The CDR3, as DNA: TGTGCCAGCAGTGAAGCATGGCTAGCCAAAAACATTCAGTACTTC.

V gene TRBV19 combines with J gene TRBJ2-2; TRBD1 might be the D (7 bases). The germline V and J ends were trimmed by 6 bases and 2 bases, with 13 bases remaining between them. CDR1 LNHDA and CDR2 SQIVND come from the germline V gene (reference sequence). CDR3 length: 15 amino acids. CDR3 residues: CASREGQINTGELFF. DNA for the CDR3: TGTGCCAGTAGGGAGGGACAGATAAACACCGGGGAGCTGTTTTTT.

Written as DNA, the CDR3 is TGTGCCCGCTCACTGGGGGCGGCCATCGAGCAGTACTTC. Residues: CARSLGAAIEQYF. The rearrangement joins TRBV9 to TRBJ2-7, with D possibly being TRBD1 (6 bases). Trimming took off 10 bases at V and 6 bases at J, with 20 bases between the two ends. There are 13 residues in the CDR3. From germline, CDR1 is SGDLS and CDR2 YYNGEE.

The V and J genes are TRBV19 and TRBJ2-7; 7 nucleotides agree with TRBD1. The germline gives CDR1 LNHDA, CDR2 SQIVND (reference sequence). CDR3 length: 14 amino acids. J was trimmed by 4 bases and V by 8 bases; bases with no gene match: 11. The CDR3 protein is CASGPRTGLYEQYF. CDR3 sequence (DNA): TGTGCCAGTGGACCAAGGACAGGATTATACGAGCAGTACTTC.

CDR3 DNA: TGTGCCAGTCGGATTGTACCGGGAGGTATCGGGGAGCTGTTTTTT. Amino acid sequence: CASRIVPGGIGELFF. This rearrangement joins TRBV27 to TRBJ2-2; 7 bases fit TRBD2. Unmatched junction bases numbered 14, after V lost 9 bases and J lost 7 bases. CDR1 and CDR2 (germline): MNHEY, SMNVEV (reference sequence). The CDR3 is made up of 15 amino acids.

The chain recombines TRBV4-3 with TRBJ1-1; D unresolved. The CDR3 sequence is 15 residues long. Germline V CDR1 and CDR2: LGHNA, YSLEER. Deletions cut 0 bases from V and 2 bases from J, with 10 bases between. In DNA form, the CDR3 reads TGCGCCAGCAGCCAAGAGCTGGCCGCTAACACTGAAGCTTTCTTT. It translates to CASSQELAANTEAFF.

The chain has TRBV2 and TRBJ2-7; TRBD2 matches 7 bases. The CDR3 contains 12 residues. Per germline, CDR1 SNHLY and CDR2 FYNNEI. After removal of 5 bases from V and 11 bases from J, the junction contained 9 bases not matched to a gene. CDR3 residues: CASSRGREVEYF. The CDR3 nucleotides read TGTGCCAGCAGTCGAGGGAGGGAAGTGGAGTACTTC.

The chain has TRBV6-5 and TRBJ1-2; D remains ambiguous. V lost 7 bases and J lost 1, with 16 bases in between. The CDR3 sequence is 15 residues long. Germline V lookup: CDR1 MNHEY, CDR2 SVGAGI. CDR3 in DNA: TGTGCCAGCAATCTAGGGCCCGCGATTAACTATGGCTACACCTTC. Its protein is CASNLGPAINYGYTF.

This clone has only one observation. The J gene is TRBJ1-1, the V gene TRBV7-2; D is unclear. In germline, CDR1 is SGHTA, CDR2 FQGNSA. V lost 6 bases and J 7 bases, leaving 9 bases between the germline ends. The CDR3 spans 11 residues. Here the CDR3 DNA reads TGTGCCAGCAGACCGGGGATTGAAGCTTTCTTT. Translating it yields CASRPGIEAFF.

The chain combines TRBV5-1 with TRBJ1-1; D gene uncertain. The V and J ends lost 0 bases and 0 bases respectively, with 6 bases between them. Germline V gene lookup returns CDR1 SGHRS and CDR2 YFSETQ. This CDR3 is 14 amino acids long. Written as DNA, the CDR3 is TGCGCCAGCAGCTTGGACAGTATGAACACTGAAGCTTTCTTT. This encodes CASSLDSMNTEAFF.

The V and J genes are TRBV6-6 and TRBJ2-7; 8 positions agree with TRBD1. The germline gives CDR1 MNHNY, CDR2 SVGAGI (reference sequence). The V and J ends lost 6 bases and 4 bases, in that order; junction bases with no gene match: 2. The CDR3 contains 12 residues. The CDR3, as DNA: TGTGCCAGCAGCCGACAGGGGTACGAGCAGTACTTC. Translating gives CASSRQGYEQYF.

This chain joins TRBV20-1 and TRBJ1-1; D remains ambiguous. Trimming took 3 bases from V and 8 from J, leaving 7 bases between them. There are 10 residues in the CDR3. CDR1 is DFQATT and CDR2 is SNEGSKA in the germline V gene (reference sequence). This CDR3 reads CSASRREAFF. DNA for the CDR3: TGCAGTGCTAGTCGGAGGGAAGCTTTCTTT.

As concerns this clone: This sample also contains other DNA sequences that code for the same CDR3. CDR3 sequence reads: CASSLVGDTEAFF. CDR3 in DNA: TGCGCCAGCAGCTTGGTCGGGGACACTGAAGCTTTCTTT. V is TRBV5-1 and J is TRBJ1-1, with no clear D. CDR3 size: 13 residues. The V and J ends lost 0 bases and 3 bases respectively, with 6 bases between them. The germline CDR1 and CDR2 sequences are SGHRS and YFSETQ.

This clone was counted a single time. The rearrangement links TRBV3-1 (or the pseudogene TRBV3-2) to TRBJ2-7; D not resolved. CDR1 and CDR2 from the germline V gene are LGHDT and YNNKEL (reference sequence). This CDR3 comprises 15 residues. Trimming left V 0 bases short and J 3 bases short, with 12 bases between. This chain's CDR3 is CASSQESGRYYEQYF. In DNA, the CDR3 is TGTGCCAGCAGCCAAGAATCTGGCAGATACTACGAGCAGTACTTC.

J is TRBJ2-5 and V is TRBV7-2; 7 bases match TRBD2. The V segment lost 5 bases and the J segment 1 base; nucleotides outside the gene matches: 4. The CDR3 runs 14 residues. CDR1 and CDR2 from the germline V gene are SGHTA and FQGNSA. Here the CDR3 reads CASSPTSVQETQYF. CDR3 nucleotide sequence: TGTGCCAGCAGCCCAACTAGCGTCCAAGAGACCCAGTACTTC.

V is TRBV3-1 (or the pseudogene TRBV3-2) and J is TRBJ2-5, with D uncertain. The CDR3 contains 12 residues. Germline lookup yields CDR1 LGHDT and CDR2 YNNKEL (reference sequence). V was clipped by 7 bases and J by 5 bases, with 11 bases between them. The CDR3 region is CASMRSGETQYF. The DNA for the CDR3 is TGTGCCAGCATGAGATCTGGGGAGACCCAGTACTTC.

This chain joins TRBV11-2 and TRBJ1-3, with a tentative D call TRBD1 (6 bases). CDR3 length: 15 residues. Germline V gene lookup returns CDR1 SGHAT and CDR2 FQNNGV. V lost 5 bases, J lost 2 bases, and 13 bases lay in between. The chain's CDR3 is CASSHWGGAGNTIYF. The CDR3 nucleotides read TGTGCCAGCAGCCACTGGGGGGGCGCTGGAAACACCATATATTTT.

This chain links TRBV19 with TRBJ1-6; 8 positions agree with TRBD1. The ends lost 4 bases at V and 0 bases at J; junction bases unmatched: 2. The CDR3 is 16 amino acids. CDR1 and CDR2 from the germline V gene are LNHDA and SQIVND (reference sequence). The CDR3 spells CASSTDRGSYNSPLHF. Written as DNA, the CDR3 is TGTGCCAGTAGTACCGACAGGGGCTCCTATAATTCACCCCTCCACTTT.

The chain uses TRBV11-1 and TRBJ2-5; TRBD1 matches 9 bases. CDR3 length: 15 amino acids. The V segment lost 5 bases and the J segment 13 bases; nucleotides outside the gene matches: 17. Germline V lookup: CDR1 SGHAT, CDR2 FQDESV (reference sequence). This CDR3 reads CASSTSGTGKGARYF. Here the CDR3 DNA reads TGTGCCAGCAGCACATCCGGGACAGGGAAGGGGGCTAGGTACTTC. Full variable domain (rest looked up from reference TRBV11-1 and TRBJ2-5): EAEVAQSPRYKITEKSQAVAFWCDPISGHATLYWYRQILGQGPELLVQFQDESVVDDSQLPKDRFSAERLKGVDSTLKIQPAELGDSAMYLCASSTSGTGKGARYFGPGTRLLVL.

This clone occurred a few times. J is TRBJ2-1 and V is TRBV14; 8 bases map to TRBD1. The CDR3 spans 16 residues. Looked up from germline, CDR1 is SGHDN and CDR2 is FVKESK. Germline trimming cut 1 base from V and 7 bases from J; bases unmatched to any gene: 9. The CDR3 DNA reads as TGTGCCAGCAGCCAAGTGATCAGGGGGCATATAAATGAGCAGTTCTTC. Its translation: CASSQVIRGHINEQFF.

The chain combines TRBV11-2 with TRBJ2-5; 7 bases fit TRBD2. This CDR3 is built from 17 residues. CDR1 is SGHAT, CDR2 FQNNGV, per germline. The V gene end was trimmed by 2 bases and the J gene end by 1 base; junction bases not matched to a gene: 10. Here the CDR3 reads CASSLTRLAKLQETQYF. The CDR3 nucleotides read TGTGCCAGCAGCTTAACGCGACTAGCAAAGCTCCAAGAGACCCAGTACTTC.

The chain combines TRBV30 with TRBJ2-2; the match to TRBD2 covers 7 bases. The germline V gene encodes CDR1 GTSNPN and CDR2 SVGIG (reference sequence). The CDR3 contains 15 residues. V lost 3 bases and J lost 4; bases outside the gene matches: 8. CDR3 loop: CAWRTSRGGTGELFF. CDR3 sequence (DNA): TGTGCCTGGAGGACTTCCCGCGGGGGCACCGGGGAGCTGTTTTTT.